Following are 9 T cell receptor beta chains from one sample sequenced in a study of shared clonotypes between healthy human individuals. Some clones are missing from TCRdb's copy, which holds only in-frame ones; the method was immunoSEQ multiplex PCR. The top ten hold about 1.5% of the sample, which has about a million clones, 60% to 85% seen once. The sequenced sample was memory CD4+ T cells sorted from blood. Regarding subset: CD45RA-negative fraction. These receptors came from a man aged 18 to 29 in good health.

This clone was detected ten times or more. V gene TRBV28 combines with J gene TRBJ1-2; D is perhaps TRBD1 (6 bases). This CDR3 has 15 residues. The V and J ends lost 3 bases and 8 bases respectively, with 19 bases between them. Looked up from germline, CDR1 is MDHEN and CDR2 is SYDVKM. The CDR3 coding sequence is TGTGCCAGCAGTTTTGAAATCTTGGGGGCTGGGGGCTACACCTTC. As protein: CASSFEILGAGGYTF.

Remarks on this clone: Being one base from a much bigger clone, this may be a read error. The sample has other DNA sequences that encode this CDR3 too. The CDR3 protein is CASSYSGLANTGELFF. Written as DNA, the CDR3 is TGTGCCAGCAGTTACTCGGGGCTAGCGAACACCGGGGAGCTGTTTTTT. This sequence joins TRBV6-5 and TRBJ2-2; maybe TRBD1 (5 bases). Trimming took 0 bases from V and 0 from J, leaving 8 bases between them. Germline V gene data show CDR1 as MNHEY and CDR2 as SVGAGI. This CDR3 spans 16 amino acids.

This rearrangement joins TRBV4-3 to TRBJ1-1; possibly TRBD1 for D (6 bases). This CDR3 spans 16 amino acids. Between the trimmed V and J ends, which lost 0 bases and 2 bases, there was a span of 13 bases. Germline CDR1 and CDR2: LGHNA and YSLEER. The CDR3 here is CASSQDLGAFNTEAFF. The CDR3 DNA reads TGCGCCAGCAGCCAAGATCTGGGGGCTTTTAACACTGAAGCTTTCTTT.

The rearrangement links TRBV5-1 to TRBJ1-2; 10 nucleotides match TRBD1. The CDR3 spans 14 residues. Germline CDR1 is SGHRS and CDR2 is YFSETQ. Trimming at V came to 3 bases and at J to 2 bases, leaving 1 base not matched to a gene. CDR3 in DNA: TGCGCCAGCAGCTGGGACAGGGGCAACTATGGCTACACCTTC. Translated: CASSWDRGNYGYTF.

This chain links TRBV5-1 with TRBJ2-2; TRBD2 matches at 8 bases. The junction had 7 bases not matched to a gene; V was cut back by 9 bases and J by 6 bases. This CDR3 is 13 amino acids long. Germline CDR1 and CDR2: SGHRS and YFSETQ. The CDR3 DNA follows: TGCGCCACCTCCCGCGGGGGGCCCGGGGAGCTGTTTTTT. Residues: CATSRGGPGELFF.

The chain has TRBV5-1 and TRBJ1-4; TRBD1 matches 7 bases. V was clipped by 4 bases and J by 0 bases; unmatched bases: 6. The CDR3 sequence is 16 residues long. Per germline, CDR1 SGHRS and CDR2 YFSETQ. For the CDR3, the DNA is TGCGCCAGCAGCAGACAGGGATCTGCAACTAATGAAAAACTGTTTTTT. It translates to CASSRQGSATNEKLFF.

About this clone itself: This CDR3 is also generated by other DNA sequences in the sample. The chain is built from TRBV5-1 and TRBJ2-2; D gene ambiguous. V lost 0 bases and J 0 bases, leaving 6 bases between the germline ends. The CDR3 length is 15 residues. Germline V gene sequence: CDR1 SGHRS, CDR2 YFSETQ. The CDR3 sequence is CASSLDVTNTGELFF. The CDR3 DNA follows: TGCGCCAGCAGCTTGGACGTAACGAACACCGGGGAGCTGTTTTTT.

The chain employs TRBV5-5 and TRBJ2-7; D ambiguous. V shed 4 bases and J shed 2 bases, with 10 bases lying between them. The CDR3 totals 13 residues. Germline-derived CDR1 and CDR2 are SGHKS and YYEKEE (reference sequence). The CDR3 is CASSLTWAYEQYF. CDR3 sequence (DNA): TGTGCCAGCAGCCTCACATGGGCCTACGAGCAGTACTTC.

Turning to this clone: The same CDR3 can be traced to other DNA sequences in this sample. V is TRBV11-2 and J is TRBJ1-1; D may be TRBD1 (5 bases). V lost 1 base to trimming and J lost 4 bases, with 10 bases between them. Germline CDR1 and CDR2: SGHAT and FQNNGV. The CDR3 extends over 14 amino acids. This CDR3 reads CASSLVGAGTEAFF. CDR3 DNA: TGTGCCAGCAGCTTAGTAGGGGCTGGCACTGAAGCTTTCTTT. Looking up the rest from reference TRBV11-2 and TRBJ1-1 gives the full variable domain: EAGVAQSPRYKIIEKRQSVAFWCNPISGHATLYWYQQILGQGPKLLIQFQNNGVVDDSQLPKDRFSAERLKGVDSTLKIQPAKLEDSAVYLCASSLVGAGTEAFFGQGTRLTVV.